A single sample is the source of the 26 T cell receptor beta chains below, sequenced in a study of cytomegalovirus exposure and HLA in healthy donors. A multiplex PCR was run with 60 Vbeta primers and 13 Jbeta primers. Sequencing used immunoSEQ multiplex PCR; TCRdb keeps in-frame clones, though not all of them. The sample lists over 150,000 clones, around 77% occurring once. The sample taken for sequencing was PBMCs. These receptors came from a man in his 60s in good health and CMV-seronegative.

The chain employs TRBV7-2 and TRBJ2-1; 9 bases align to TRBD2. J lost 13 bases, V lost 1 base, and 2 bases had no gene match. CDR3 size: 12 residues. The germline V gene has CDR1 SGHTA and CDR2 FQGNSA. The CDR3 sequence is CASSLVAGDQFF. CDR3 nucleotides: TGTGCCAGCAGCTTAGTAGCGGGAGATCAGTTCTTC.

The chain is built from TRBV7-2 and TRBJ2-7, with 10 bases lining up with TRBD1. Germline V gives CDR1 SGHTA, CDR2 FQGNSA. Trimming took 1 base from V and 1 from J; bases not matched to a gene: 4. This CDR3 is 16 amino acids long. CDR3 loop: CASSLGVGQGSYEQYF. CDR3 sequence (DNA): TGTGCCAGCAGCTTAGGGGTGGGACAGGGGTCCTACGAGCAGTACTTC.

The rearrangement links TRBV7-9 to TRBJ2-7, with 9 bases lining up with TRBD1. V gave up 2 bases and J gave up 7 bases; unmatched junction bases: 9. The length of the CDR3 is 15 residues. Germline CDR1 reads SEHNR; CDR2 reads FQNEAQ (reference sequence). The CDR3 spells CASSLSGTGSLEQYF. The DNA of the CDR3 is TGTGCCAGCAGCTTATCCGGGACAGGGTCTTTAGAGCAGTACTTC.

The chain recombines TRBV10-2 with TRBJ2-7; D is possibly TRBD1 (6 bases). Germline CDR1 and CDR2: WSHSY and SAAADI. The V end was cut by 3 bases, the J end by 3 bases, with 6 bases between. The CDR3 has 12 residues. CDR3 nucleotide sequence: TGCGCCAGCAGTGACAGGGGCTACGAGCAGTACTTC. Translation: CASSDRGYEQYF.

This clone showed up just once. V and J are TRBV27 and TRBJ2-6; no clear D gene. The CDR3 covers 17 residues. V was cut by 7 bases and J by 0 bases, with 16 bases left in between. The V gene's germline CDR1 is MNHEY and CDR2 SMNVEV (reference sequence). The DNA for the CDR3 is TGTGCCAGCACAGGATTGCCAGGAAACTCTGGGGCCAACGTCCTGACTTTC. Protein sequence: CASTGLPGNSGANVLTF. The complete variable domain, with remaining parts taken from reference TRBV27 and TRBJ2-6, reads EAQVTQNPRYLITVTGKKLTVTCSQNMNHEYMSWYRQDPGLGLRQIYYSMNVEVTDKGDVPEGYKVSRKEKRNFPLILESPSPNQTSLYFCASTGLPGNSGANVLTFGAGSRLTVL.

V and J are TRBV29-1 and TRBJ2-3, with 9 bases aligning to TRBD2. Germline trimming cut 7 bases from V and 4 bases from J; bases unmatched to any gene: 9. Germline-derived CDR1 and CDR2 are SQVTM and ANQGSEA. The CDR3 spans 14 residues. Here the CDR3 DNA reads TGCAGCGCCGCACTAGCGGGTCGATCAGATACGCAGTATTTT. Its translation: CSAALAGRSDTQYF.

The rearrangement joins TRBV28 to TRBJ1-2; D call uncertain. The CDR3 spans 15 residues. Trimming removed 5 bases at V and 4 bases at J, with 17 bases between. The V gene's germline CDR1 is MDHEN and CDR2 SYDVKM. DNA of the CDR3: TGTGCCAGCAGTACTACCTTCGACTTAGGCTATGGCTACACCTTC. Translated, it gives CASSTTFDLGYGYTF.

The CDR3 reads CASSEGLGGLQPQHF. The CDR3 nucleotides are TGTGCCAGCAGTGAGGGGCTCGGGGGTTTGCAGCCCCAGCATTTT. The genes are TRBV2 and TRBJ1-5; possibly TRBD1 for D (5 bases). Germline V CDR1 and CDR2: SNHLY, FYNNEI. Trimming left V 3 bases short and J 7 bases short, with 16 bases between. The CDR3 is 15 amino acids.

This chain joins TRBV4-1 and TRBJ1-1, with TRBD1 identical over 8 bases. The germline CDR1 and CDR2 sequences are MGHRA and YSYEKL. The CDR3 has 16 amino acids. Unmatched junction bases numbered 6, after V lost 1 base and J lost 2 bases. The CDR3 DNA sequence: TGCGCCAGCAGCCAAGCACCCACAGGGGGTAACACTGAAGCTTTCTTT. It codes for CASSQAPTGGNTEAFF.

The CDR3 region is CAWSVVGPWTEAFF. DNA of the CDR3: TGTGCCTGGAGTGTTGTGGGGCCTTGGACTGAAGCTTTCTTT. The genes are TRBV30 and TRBJ1-1; tentatively, D is TRBD1 (5 bases). The V gene lost 0 bases and the J gene lost 5 bases, with 13 bases spanning the gap. The CDR3 has 14 residues. CDR1 and CDR2 from the germline V gene are GTSNPN and SVGIG (reference sequence).

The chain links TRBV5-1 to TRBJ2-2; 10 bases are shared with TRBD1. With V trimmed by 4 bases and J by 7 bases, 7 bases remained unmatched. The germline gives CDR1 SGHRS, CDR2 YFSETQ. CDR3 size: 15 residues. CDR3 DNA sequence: TGCGCCAGCAGCGGCCGGGACAGGGGCGTCGGGGAGCTGTTTTTT. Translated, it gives CASSGRDRGVGELFF.

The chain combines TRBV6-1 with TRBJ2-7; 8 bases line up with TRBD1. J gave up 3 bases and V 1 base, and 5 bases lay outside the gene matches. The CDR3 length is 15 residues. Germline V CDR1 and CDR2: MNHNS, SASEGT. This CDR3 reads CASSEGWDRYYEQYF. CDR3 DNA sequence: TGTGCCAGCAGTGAAGGCTGGGACAGGTACTACGAGCAGTACTTC.

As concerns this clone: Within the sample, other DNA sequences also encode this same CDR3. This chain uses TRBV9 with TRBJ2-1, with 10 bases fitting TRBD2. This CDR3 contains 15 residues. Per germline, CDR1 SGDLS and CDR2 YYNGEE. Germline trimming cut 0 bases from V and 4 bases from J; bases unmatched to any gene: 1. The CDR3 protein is CASSVVSGRYNEQFF. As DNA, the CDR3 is TGTGCCAGCAGCGTAGTTAGCGGGAGGTACAATGAGCAGTTCTTC.

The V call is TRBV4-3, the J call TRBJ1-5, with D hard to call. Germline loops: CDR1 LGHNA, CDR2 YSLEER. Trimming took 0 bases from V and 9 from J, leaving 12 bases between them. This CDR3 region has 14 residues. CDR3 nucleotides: TGCGCCAGCAGCCAAGATCGGGGAGAGAGGCCCCAGCATTTT. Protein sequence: CASSQDRGERPQHF.

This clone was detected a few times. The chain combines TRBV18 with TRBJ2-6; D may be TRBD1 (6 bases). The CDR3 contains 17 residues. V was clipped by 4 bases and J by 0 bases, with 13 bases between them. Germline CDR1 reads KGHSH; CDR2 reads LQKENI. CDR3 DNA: TGTGCCAGCTCACGCCTCATACAGGGCTCTGGGGCCAACGTCCTGACTTTC. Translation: CASSRLIQGSGANVLTF.

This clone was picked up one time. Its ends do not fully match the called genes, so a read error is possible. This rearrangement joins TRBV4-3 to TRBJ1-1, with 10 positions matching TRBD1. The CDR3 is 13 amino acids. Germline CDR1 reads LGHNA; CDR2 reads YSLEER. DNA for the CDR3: TGCGCCAACAGCTTGGACAGGGGGACTGAAGCTTTCTTT. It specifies CANSLDRGTEAFF.

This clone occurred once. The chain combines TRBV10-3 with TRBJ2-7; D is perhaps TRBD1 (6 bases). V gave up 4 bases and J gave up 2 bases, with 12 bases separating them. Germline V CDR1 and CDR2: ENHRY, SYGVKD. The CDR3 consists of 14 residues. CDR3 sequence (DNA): TGTGCCATCAGTGGTAACAGGGCGGCCTACGAGCAGTACTTC. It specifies CAISGNRAAYEQYF.

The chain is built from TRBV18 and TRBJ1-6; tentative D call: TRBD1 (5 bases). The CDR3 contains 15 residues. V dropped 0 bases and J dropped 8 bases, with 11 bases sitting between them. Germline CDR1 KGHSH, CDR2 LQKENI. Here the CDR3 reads CASSPPQGGDSPLHF. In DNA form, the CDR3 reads TGTGCCAGCTCACCACCCCAGGGAGGGGATTCACCCCTCCACTTT.

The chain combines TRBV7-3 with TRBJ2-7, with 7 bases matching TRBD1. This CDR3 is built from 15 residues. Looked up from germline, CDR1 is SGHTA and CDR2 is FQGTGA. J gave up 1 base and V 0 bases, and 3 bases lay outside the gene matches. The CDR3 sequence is CASSLTGRGSYEQYF. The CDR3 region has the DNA TGTGCCAGCAGCTTAACCGGCAGGGGGTCCTACGAGCAGTACTTC.

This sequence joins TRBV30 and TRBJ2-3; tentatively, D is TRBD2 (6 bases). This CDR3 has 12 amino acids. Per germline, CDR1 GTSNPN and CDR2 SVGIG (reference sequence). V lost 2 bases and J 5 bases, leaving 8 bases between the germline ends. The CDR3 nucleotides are TGTGCCTGGAGTAGGAGGGTAGATACGCAGTATTTT. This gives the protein CAWSRRVDTQYF.

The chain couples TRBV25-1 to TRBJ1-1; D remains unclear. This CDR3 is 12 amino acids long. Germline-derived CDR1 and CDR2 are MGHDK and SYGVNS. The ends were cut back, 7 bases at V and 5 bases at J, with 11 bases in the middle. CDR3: CASMFAETEAFF. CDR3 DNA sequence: TGTGCCAGCATGTTCGCGGAAACTGAAGCTTTCTTT.

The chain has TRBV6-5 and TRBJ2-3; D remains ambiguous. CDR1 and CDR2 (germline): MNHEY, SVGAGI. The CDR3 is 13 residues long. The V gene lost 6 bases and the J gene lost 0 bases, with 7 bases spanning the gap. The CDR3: CASRYPSTDTQYF. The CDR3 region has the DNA TGTGCCAGCAGATATCCTAGCACAGATACGCAGTATTTT.

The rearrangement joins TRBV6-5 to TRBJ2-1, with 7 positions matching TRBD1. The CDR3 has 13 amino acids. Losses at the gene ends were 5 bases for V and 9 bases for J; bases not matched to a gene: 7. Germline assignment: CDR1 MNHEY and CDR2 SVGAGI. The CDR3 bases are TGTGCCAGCAGTGCCGGAGACAGGGTTGAGCAGTTCTTC. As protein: CASSAGDRVEQFF.

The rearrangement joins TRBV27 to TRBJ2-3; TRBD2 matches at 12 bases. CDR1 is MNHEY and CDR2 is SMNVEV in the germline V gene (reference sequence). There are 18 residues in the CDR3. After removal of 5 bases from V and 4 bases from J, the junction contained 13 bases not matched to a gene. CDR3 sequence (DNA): TGTGCCAGCAGTAGACCTAGCGGGAGGGGGATCGGATCAGATACGCAGTATTTT. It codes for CASSRPSGRGIGSDTQYF.

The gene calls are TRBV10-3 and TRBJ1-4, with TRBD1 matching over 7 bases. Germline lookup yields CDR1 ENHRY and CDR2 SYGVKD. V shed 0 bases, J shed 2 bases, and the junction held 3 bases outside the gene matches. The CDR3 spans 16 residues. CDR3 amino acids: CAISESGTDTNEKLFF. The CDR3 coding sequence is TGTGCCATCAGTGAGTCCGGGACAGATACTAATGAAAAACTGTTTTTT.

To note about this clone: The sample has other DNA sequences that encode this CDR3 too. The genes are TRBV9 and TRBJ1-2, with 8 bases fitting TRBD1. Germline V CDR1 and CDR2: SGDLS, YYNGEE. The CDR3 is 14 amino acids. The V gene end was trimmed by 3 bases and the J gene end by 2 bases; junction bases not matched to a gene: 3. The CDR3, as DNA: TGTGCCAGCAGCGCCGGACAGGGAAACTATGGCTACACCTTC. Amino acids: CASSAGQGNYGYTF.